This T cell receptor (beta chain) was identified during a study of blood T cell repertoires in COVID-19. Repertoires were generated with immunoSEQ multiplex PCR, while TCRdb's copy carries only in-frame clones and drops some. The repertoire has around 170,000 clones, approximately 88% of them found once; the top ten carry roughly 14%. The CDR3 runs to 18 residues. CDR1 SGHRS and CDR2 YFSETQ come from the germline V gene. With 0 bases clipped from V and 2 bases from J, the junction kept 6 bases outside the gene matches. The chain is built from TRBV5-1 and TRBJ2-2, with TRBD2 matching 11 bases. Sequences were obtained from peripheral blood. This receptor was taken from a man younger than 35 with active or convalescent COVID-19. This CDR3 reads CASSLAGTSGGNTGELFF. Here the CDR3 DNA reads TGCGCCAGCAGCTTGGCGGGCACTAGCGGGGGAAACACCGGGGAGCTGTTTTTT.